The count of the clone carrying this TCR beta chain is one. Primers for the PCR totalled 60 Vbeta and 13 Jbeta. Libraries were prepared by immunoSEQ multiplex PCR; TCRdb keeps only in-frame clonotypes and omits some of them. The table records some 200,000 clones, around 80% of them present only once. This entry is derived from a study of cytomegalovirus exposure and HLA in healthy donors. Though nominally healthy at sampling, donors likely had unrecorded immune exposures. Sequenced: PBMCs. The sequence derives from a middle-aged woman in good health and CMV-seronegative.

CDR3 bases: TGTGCCAGCAGTTTTCACTCCGGGACAGGGGCCTATGGCTACACCTTC. Translated: CASSFHSGTGAYGYTF. The V and J genes are TRBV5-4 and TRBJ1-2; TRBD1 agrees at 10 bases. Trimming at V came to 5 bases and at J to 4 bases, leaving 11 bases not matched to a gene. CDR1 is SGHNT and CDR2 is YYREEE in the germline V gene (reference sequence). The CDR3 extends over 16 amino acids.